The entry below describes one TCR beta chain. Antigen: not known. A much larger clone is a single base away; this may be a read error. This record belongs to a study of human T cells and chemical hapten exposure. Study summary: How much TCR each sample yielded varied, mostly because pooled library volumes differed slightly.

Study conclusions and caveats: TCRs above 1 in 1000 frequency stayed constant with DPC sensitization.

Before extraction, the whole blood was not fractionated, and total RNA was taken from it. In the library, unique molecular identifiers were attached to individual cDNA molecules. In TCRdb, the 5' RACE reads were re-called with MiXCR into one record per CDR3 protein. The sample includes about 140,000 distinct CDR3 sequences, about 4.3% of them seen just once. Trimming left V 4 bases short and J 4 bases short, with 7 bases between. This CDR3 comprises 12 residues. Germline assignment: CDR1 SGHNT and CDR2 YENEEA. The clonotype originates from a female donor in good health. The chain links TRBV11-3 to TRBJ1-1, with no clear D. The CDR3 region is CASSWKGTEAFF. CDR3 DNA: TGTGCCAGCAGCTGGAAGGGCACTGAAGCTTTCTTT. Supplemented by reference TRBV11-3 and TRBJ1-1, the full variable domain reads EAGVVQSPRYKIIEKKQPVAFWCNPISGHNTLYWYLQNLGQGPELLIRYENEEAVDDSQLPKDRFSAERLKGVDSTLKIQPAELGDSAVYLCASSWKGTEAFFGQGTRLTVV.